This entry features one T cell receptor (beta chain) sequence. The CDR3 sequence is 15 residues long. The germline CDR1 and CDR2 sequences are MNHEY and SMNVEV (reference sequence). V gave up 6 bases and J gave up 6 bases; unmatched junction bases: 6. The sample originates from a study of blood T cell repertoires in COVID-19. Study as a whole: Material from acute and convalescent COVID-19 was sourced from the United States, Italy and Spain. T cells, B-cell-depleted T cells, or PBMCs supplied cDNA or gDNA.

Per the study methods: Amplifying reference gene primers gave estimates of nucleated cell counts. The data were produced by immunoSEQ multiplex PCR, yet TCRdb's version contains in-frame clones alone and is incomplete. V, J and clone size were drawn from that table, and D and trimming were deduced from the DNA. The table includes roughly 45,000 clones, around 86% detected once. The chain uses TRBV27 and TRBJ2-2, with 11 nucleotides matching TRBD1. The origin of this receptor is a man in his fifties or sixties with active COVID-19. Sequencing was done on a sample of peripheral blood. This CDR3 reads CASRPDRGRAGELFF. In DNA, the CDR3 is TGTGCCAGCAGGCCGGACAGGGGGCGCGCCGGGGAGCTGTTTTTT.